The 6 T cell receptor beta chains in this list originate from one sample, sequenced in a study of long-term antiretroviral therapy in people with HIV (dated by TCRdb to 2022 to 2024). Sequencing of the TRB variable region was done with the immunoSEQ hsTCRB v3.0 assay at survey level resolution. Entries here come from immuneACCESS through TCRdb and include only in-frame sequences with V and J called. Some clones fail to appear in such tables; in the studies checked, an unresolved V gene covers under half of the shortfall, and the cause of the remainder is unknown. The sample table contains more than 35,000 clones; only one count was recorded for over 90% of them. Less than 3% of the sample rests with the top ten. The sequenced sample was unsorted PBMCs, obtained 3.7 years after starting antiretroviral therapy. Receptor source: a woman aged 50 to 60 with HIV.

The genes are TRBV10-1 and TRBJ1-5; D is perhaps TRBD1 (5 bases). This CDR3 is 12 amino acids long. Trimming took off 6 bases at V and 7 bases at J, with 10 bases between the two ends. Germline values: CDR1 WNHNN, CDR2 SYGVQD (reference sequence). CDR3 sequence reads: CASSLRGQPQHF. The CDR3 region has the DNA TGCGCCAGCAGCCTACGGGGGCAGCCCCAGCATTTT.

This clone was observed a handful of times. The CDR3 DNA sequence: TGCGCCAGCAGCACCACAGACTCCCTAGCGGAGACCCAGTACTTC. It encodes CASSTTDSLAETQYF. This chain joins TRBV5-1 and TRBJ2-5; D is perhaps TRBD2 (6 bases). The CDR3 has 15 residues. Trimming shortened V by 4 bases and J by 5 bases, and 18 bases separated the two germline ends. Looked up from germline, CDR1 is SGHRS and CDR2 is YFSETQ.

The rearrangement links TRBV6-5 to TRBJ1-6, with 8 bases identical to TRBD1. This CDR3 has 14 amino acids. V dropped 6 bases and J dropped 5; count of bases not matched to a gene: 3. Per the germline V gene, CDR1 is MNHEY and CDR2 is SVGAGI. The CDR3 is CASRRGQDNSPLHF. The CDR3 nucleotides are TGTGCCAGCAGAAGGGGACAGGATAATTCACCCCTCCACTTT.

The V call is TRBV6-6, the J call TRBJ2-7; 8 bases line up with TRBD1. CDR1 MNHNY and CDR2 SVGAGI come from the germline V gene (reference sequence). The CDR3 is 13 amino acids. The trim removed 7 bases at V and 7 bases at J, leaving 9 bases unmatched. The CDR3 coding sequence is TGTGCCAGCACTCCAGGACAGGGAGGAGAGCAGTACTTC. This sequence encodes CASTPGQGGEQYF.

This rearrangement joins TRBV27 to TRBJ2-7; D ambiguous. V lost 0 bases and J lost 2, with 14 bases in between. Per germline, CDR1 MNHEY and CDR2 SMNVEV (reference sequence). The CDR3 has 16 residues. The CDR3 is CASSLSPGGDTYEQYF. Written as DNA, the CDR3 is TGTGCCAGCAGTTTATCGCCGGGCGGCGATACCTACGAGCAGTACTTC.

The chain carries TRBV4-3 and TRBJ2-1; TRBD1 aligns across 7 bases. V lost 1 base to trimming and J lost 0 bases; unmatched junction nucleotides: 9. The CDR3 is made up of 18 amino acids. CDR1 is LGHNA, CDR2 YSLEER, per germline. The CDR3 loop is CASSQGPGQANSYNEQFF. CDR3 coding DNA: TGCGCCAGCAGCCAAGGCCCCGGACAGGCTAACTCCTACAATGAGCAGTTCTTC.